The TCR beta chain under discussion was sequenced for a study of a mutant IDH1 vaccine in newly diagnosed glioma. Points on this clone: No antigen is known for it.

Profiled with immunoSEQ multiplex PCR; TCRdb holds only in-frame clones, not every one. The sample has over 55,000 clones; more than 80% are singletons. The V end lost 5 bases, the J end lost 1 base, and 13 bases lay between the germline ends. The CDR3 runs to 15 residues. The germline V gene has CDR1 SGHNT and CDR2 YYREEE (reference sequence). This sample's time point: week 11, during vaccination. Doses consisted of 300 ug of mutant IDH1 20-mer peptide each, paired with topical imiquimod. The specimen comprised PBMCs, sampled from a glioma patient whose treatment included an IDH1 peptide vaccine. The clonotype was recovered from a man aged 30 to 45 with glioma. The chain links TRBV5-4 to TRBJ2-1; no clear D. The CDR3 DNA follows: TGTGCCAGCAGTTATTCGGCGGCTTCCTACAATGAGCAGTTCTTC. Translation: CASSYSAASYNEQFF.